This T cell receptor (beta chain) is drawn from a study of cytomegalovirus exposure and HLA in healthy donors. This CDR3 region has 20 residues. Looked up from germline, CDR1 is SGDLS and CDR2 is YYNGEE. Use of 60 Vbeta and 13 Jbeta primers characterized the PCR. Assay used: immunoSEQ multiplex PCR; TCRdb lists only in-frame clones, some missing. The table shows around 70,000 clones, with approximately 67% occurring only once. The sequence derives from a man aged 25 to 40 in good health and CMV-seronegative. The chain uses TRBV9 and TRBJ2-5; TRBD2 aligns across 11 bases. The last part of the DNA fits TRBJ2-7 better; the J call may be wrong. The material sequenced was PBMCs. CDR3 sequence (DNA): TGTGCCAGCAGCGTAGGAGGCGGGTGGGCTAGCGGGAGGAGCTCCTACGAGCAGTACTTC. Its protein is CASSVGGGWASGRSSYEQYF.